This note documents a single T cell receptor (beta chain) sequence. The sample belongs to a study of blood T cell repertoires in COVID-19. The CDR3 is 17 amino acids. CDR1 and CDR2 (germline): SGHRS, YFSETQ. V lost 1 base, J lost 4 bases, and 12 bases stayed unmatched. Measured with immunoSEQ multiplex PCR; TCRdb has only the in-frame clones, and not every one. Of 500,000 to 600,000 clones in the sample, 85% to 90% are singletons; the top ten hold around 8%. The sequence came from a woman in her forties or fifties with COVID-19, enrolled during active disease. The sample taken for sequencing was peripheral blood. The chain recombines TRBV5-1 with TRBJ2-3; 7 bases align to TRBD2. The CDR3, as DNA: TGCGCCAGCAGCTTGACTTTTGGGCGGGGGATCCCAGATACGCAGTATTTT. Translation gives CASSLTFGRGIPDTQYF.